This T cell receptor (beta chain) was documented in a study of regulatory T cells in long-lasting Graves disease. Time point meaning: newly diagnosed GD, antithyroid drugs for less than 3 months. PBMC-extracted RNA yielded the TCR library. Researchers made TCR beta libraries by using iRepertoire HTBI primers and running Arm-PCR on CDR3 regions. Using its own MiXCR run on the multiplex PCR reads, TCRdb lists one record per CDR3 protein. The sample carries roughly 560,000 distinct CDR3 sequences, 15% to 20% recorded once. In its sample, this clonotype was seen many times. The same sample was also studied in work on T cells in Graves' hyperthyroidism and ophthalmopathy.

The specimen comprised peripheral blood mononuclear cells (PBMCs), sampled at new diagnosis, from a patient treated with antithyroid drugs. The clonotype was recovered from a woman aged 35-60 years with Graves disease.

CDR3 DNA: TGTGCCAGCAGTCCGGACTACCCGGACAATGAGCAGTTCTTC. It translates to CASSPDYPDNEQFF. This sequence joins TRBV27 and TRBJ2-1, with TRBD2 as a possible D gene (6 bases). V was shortened by 5 bases and J by 5 bases, with 13 bases between the two germline ends. CDR1 and CDR2 (germline): MNHEY, SMNVEV (reference sequence). The CDR3 contains 14 residues.